This T cell receptor (beta chain) was identified during a study of OX40 agonist ivuxolimab in advanced cancers. Study-level background: Under the entry rules, prior anti-PD-1, anti-PD-L1 or anti-CTLA-4 therapy was allowed, and 40% had some.

Study results and caveats: Clonal expansion among partial responders at 0.1-3.0 mg/kg ranked near the lowest.

Turning to this clone: Its antigen is unidentified.

Cycle 7 day 1, cycle 4 day 1, and baseline were the timepoints at which blood was sampled. With V trimmed by 2 bases and J by 8 bases, 13 bases remained unmatched. Germline V gene data show CDR1 as LGHNA and CDR2 as YNFKEQ. The CDR3 spans 17 residues. The repertoire was sequenced with immunoSEQ multiplex PCR; TCRdb's copy has only in-frame clones and lacks some. The table includes roughly 70,000 clones, 75% to 90% detected once. The clonotype originates from an adult with an advanced solid tumor such as melanoma, head and neck, liver or kidney cancer. The chain links TRBV4-2 to TRBJ2-3, with TRBD1 matching 10 bases. The material was CD4+ or CD8+ T cells sorted from blood, obtained in a trial of the OX40 agonist ivuxolimab. In DNA form, the CDR3 reads TGTGCCAGCAGCCAATCCCTCGGGACAGGGGAATTTGCTACGCAGTATTTT. This sequence encodes CASSQSLGTGEFATQYF.